The 6 T cell receptor beta chains below were found in one sample sequenced in a study of identical twins. TCRdb reanalysed the 5' RACE reads using MiXCR and keeps one entry per CDR3 protein. The sample has approximately 690,000 distinct CDR3 sequences; 5.5% to 6.5% are singletons. Sequencing used naive T cells sorted from blood. These TCRs come from a young man in good health.

At least ten counts were recorded for this clonotype. J is TRBJ2-2 and V is TRBV2, with D possibly called TRBD1 or TRBD2 (5 bases each). The CDR3 has 15 amino acids. Trimming left V 5 bases short and J 3 bases short, with 13 bases between. Germline loops: CDR1 SNHLY, CDR2 FYNNEI. CDR3 loop: CASSWGKGDTGELFF. In DNA, the CDR3 is TGTGCCAGCAGTTGGGGGAAGGGCGACACCGGGGAGCTGTTTTTT.

The chain combines TRBV5-5 with TRBJ2-2; 9 nucleotides match TRBD1. Germline values: CDR1 SGHKS, CDR2 YYEKEE (reference sequence). V gave up 2 bases and J gave up 7 bases; unmatched junction bases: 9. The CDR3 covers 16 residues. The CDR3 is CASSFWGQGYLGELFF. The CDR3 DNA follows: TGTGCCAGCAGCTTTTGGGGACAGGGTTACCTCGGGGAGCTGTTTTTT.

At least ten counts were recorded for this clonotype. The gene calls are TRBV3-1 and TRBJ1-4, with D hard to call. Germline lookup yields CDR1 LGHDT and CDR2 YNNKEL (reference sequence). Trimming shortened V by 0 bases and J by 8 bases, and 7 bases separated the two germline ends. The CDR3 spans 13 residues. CDR3 sequence: CASSQDPGEKLFF. CDR3 nucleotides: TGTGCCAGCAGCCAAGATCCGGGGGAAAAACTGTTTTTT.

This clonotype was counted many times. This sequence joins TRBV29-1 and TRBJ1-2, with 10 bases matching TRBD1. CDR3 length equals 14 residues. Germline V lookup: CDR1 SQVTM, CDR2 ANQGSEA. Trimming removed 6 bases from V and 2 bases from J; junction bases left unmatched: 6. CDR3 sequence: CSVPTGQGNYGYTF. DNA of the CDR3: TGCAGCGTCCCAACGGGACAGGGGAACTATGGCTACACCTTC.

This clonotype was seen repeatedly, ten times or more. The J gene is TRBJ1-4, the V gene TRBV29-1; D remains ambiguous. This CDR3 comprises 13 residues. Per the germline V gene, CDR1 is SQVTM and CDR2 is ANQGSEA. Trimming removed 4 bases from V and 10 bases from J, with 16 bases in between. CDR3 nucleotide sequence: TGCAGCGTTGTGGAGCAGGAGGCTGGAAAACTGTTTTTT. Protein product: CSVVEQEAGKLFF.

This clonotype was seen only a few times. The J gene is TRBJ1-3, the V gene TRBV6-1; 7 nucleotides agree with TRBD1. The germline CDR1 and CDR2 sequences are MNHNS and SASEGT. V was clipped by 6 bases and J by 5 bases; unmatched bases: 7. The CDR3 is 14 amino acids. The CDR3 here is CASRGDSLRNTIYF. DNA of the CDR3: TGTGCCAGCAGGGGGGACAGCCTAAGAAACACCATATATTTT.